One and the same sample provided the 32 T cell receptor beta chains below, sequenced in a study of beta chain features in type 1 diabetes. Whole-study results and caveats: People with Type 1 diabetes carried modestly yet significantly shorter TCRB CDR3s in all four CD4+ subsets.

Since all of the isolated RNA was reverse transcribed, expressed TCRB transcripts were what got sequenced. Sequencing was performed with immunoSEQ multiplex PCR; in TCRdb, only in-frame clones are kept and a portion is missing. The table has 120,000 or so clones, 16% seen once. Their cognate antigens are unknown. Sample: central memory CD4+ T cells from blood. The source is a man in his thirties or forties with type 1 diabetes.

The rearrangement links TRBV4-3 to TRBJ1-2, with D possibly TRBD1 on 6 matching bases. Per germline, CDR1 LGHNA and CDR2 YSLEER. V lost 4 bases and J lost 4, with 16 bases in between. The CDR3 runs to 15 residues. This chain's CDR3 is CASSRQLQGSYGYTF. In nucleotides, the CDR3 is TGCGCCAGCAGCCGCCAACTACAGGGCTCCTATGGCTACACCTTC.

The rearrangement uses TRBV11-3 and TRBJ2-1, with TRBD2 matching over 9 bases. V lost 0 bases and J lost 2; bases outside the gene matches: 5. Looked up from germline, CDR1 is SGHNT and CDR2 is YENEEA. The length of the CDR3 is 17 residues. CDR3 residues: CASSLDQASGAYNEQFF. The DNA of the CDR3 is TGTGCCAGCAGCTTAGATCAGGCTAGCGGGGCCTACAATGAGCAGTTCTTC. Together with reference TRBV11-3 and TRBJ2-1, the CDR3 gives the full variable domain: EAGVVQSPRYKIIEKKQPVAFWCNPISGHNTLYWYLQNLGQGPELLIRYENEEAVDDSQLPKDRFSAERLKGVDSTLKIQPAELGDSAVYLCASSLDQASGAYNEQFFGPGTRLTVL.

The V call is TRBV19, the J call TRBJ1-6; D gene uncertain. CDR1 LNHDA and CDR2 SQIVND come from the germline V gene (reference sequence). Trimming took off 5 bases at V and 5 bases at J, with 13 bases between the two ends. The CDR3 has 15 residues. The CDR3 DNA reads as TGTGCCAGTAGTTCCCTGACGGTAGATAATTCACCCCTCCACTTT. It yields the protein CASSSLTVDNSPLHF.

This clone came up a few times. The chain uses TRBV30 and TRBJ1-2; no firm D call. The CDR3 covers 11 residues. In germline, CDR1 is GTSNPN, CDR2 SVGIG (reference sequence). Trimming took off 4 bases at V and 4 bases at J, with 7 bases between the two ends. The CDR3 region is CAWTSSYGYTF. CDR3 sequence (DNA): TGTGCCTGGACTAGTAGCTATGGCTACACCTTC.

There are a few counts of this clone. This rearrangement joins TRBV15 to TRBJ2-1; TRBD2 agrees at 12 bases. The germline V gene has CDR1 LNHNV and CDR2 YYDKDF (reference sequence). The ends lost 5 bases at V and 6 bases at J; junction bases unmatched: 8. CDR3 length equals 16 residues. CDR3 DNA: TGTGCCACCAGCCGCCGTTGGACTAGCGGGGCCAATGAGCAGTTCTTC. It specifies CATSRRWTSGANEQFF.

This clone has only a few counts. V is TRBV7-6 and J is TRBJ1-6; 8 positions match TRBD1. CDR1 SGHVS and CDR2 FNYEAQ come from the germline V gene. With 5 bases clipped from V and 10 bases from J, the junction kept 4 bases outside the gene matches. The CDR3 contains 13 residues. CDR3 sequence reads: CASSLQGESPLHF. CDR3 nucleotide sequence: TGTGCCAGCAGCCTACAGGGGGAGTCACCCCTCCACTTT.

V and J are TRBV7-2 and TRBJ2-7; D not certain. CDR1 and CDR2 from the germline V gene are SGHTA and FQGNSA. Trimming stripped 5 bases from V and 2 bases from J, with 16 bases between. This CDR3 comprises 15 residues. The CDR3 nucleotides are TGTGCCAGCAGCCCCGGGCCCCCGGCGCCCTACGAGCAGTACTTC. Translation gives CASSPGPPAPYEQYF.

This clone was detected only a few times. The chain joins TRBV5-1 to TRBJ1-6; TRBD1 matches at 7 bases. The CDR3 loop spans 14 amino acids. V shed 4 bases and J 9 bases; nucleotides not matched to a gene: 7. Germline V gene sequence: CDR1 SGHRS, CDR2 YFSETQ. DNA of the CDR3: TGCGCCAGCAGCACAGGACAGGATAGTTCACCCCTCCACTTT. This sequence encodes CASSTGQDSSPLHF.

The rearrangement links TRBV7-2 to TRBJ2-3, with unresolved D. Looked up from germline, CDR1 is SGHTA and CDR2 is FQGNSA. This CDR3 comprises 13 residues. V was trimmed by 3 bases and J by 2 bases, leaving 6 bases between them. CDR3 amino acids: CASSLIYTDTQYF. The CDR3 region has the DNA TGTGCCAGCAGCTTGATCTACACAGATACGCAGTATTTT. Full variable domain (rest looked up from reference TRBV7-2 and TRBJ2-3): GAGVSQSPSNKVTEKGKDVELRCDPISGHTALYWYRQSLGQGLEFLIYFQGNSAPDKSGLPSDRFSAERTGGSVSTLTIQRTQQEDSAVYLCASSLIYTDTQYFGPGTRLTVL.

The chain joins TRBV6-5 to TRBJ2-3; 7 nucleotides match TRBD1. After removal of 0 bases from V and 6 bases from J, the junction contained 3 bases not matched to a gene. CDR3 size: 14 residues. The germline CDR1 and CDR2 sequences are MNHEY and SVGAGI. CDR3 DNA sequence: TGTGCCAGCAGTTACTCCACAGGGGATGATACGCAGTATTTT. Its translation is CASSYSTGDDTQYF.

This clone was seen at least ten times. V and J are TRBV4-2 and TRBJ2-1; tentatively, D is TRBD1 (5 bases). Trimming left V 0 bases short and J 0 bases short, with 9 bases between. Germline V gene data show CDR1 as LGHNA and CDR2 as YNFKEQ. This CDR3 spans 16 amino acids. The CDR3 region is CASSQDNQGSYNEQFF. The CDR3 bases are TGTGCCAGCAGCCAAGATAATCAGGGCTCCTACAATGAGCAGTTCTTC.

This clone was seen a few times. The genes are TRBV7-9 and TRBJ2-1; TRBD2 matches at 8 bases. Germline V gene lookup returns CDR1 SEHNR and CDR2 FQNEAQ (reference sequence). V shed 6 bases, J shed 3 bases, and the junction held 7 bases outside the gene matches. The CDR3 contains 15 residues. The CDR3 DNA reads TGTGCCAGCAGTTTCGGGGGGGCAGTCTACAATGAGCAGTTCTTC. Translation gives CASSFGGAVYNEQFF.

The V gene is TRBV7-9, the J gene TRBJ2-5; D remains ambiguous. The CDR3 contains 13 residues. The ends were cut back, 1 base at V and 1 base at J, with 4 bases in the middle. CDR1 is SEHNR, CDR2 FQNEAQ, per germline (reference sequence). The CDR3 coding sequence is TGTGCCAGCAGCTTAGTTGTCCAAGAGACCCAGTACTTC. Translated, it gives CASSLVVQETQYF.

The chain combines TRBV7-2 with TRBJ2-7; possibly TRBD1 for D (6 bases). The ends were cut back, 2 bases at V and 7 bases at J, with 9 bases in the middle. The CDR3 contains 12 residues. The V gene's germline CDR1 is SGHTA and CDR2 FQGNSA. CDR3 coding DNA: TGTGCCAGCAGCTTACAGGGGTTAGAGCAGTACTTC. As protein: CASSLQGLEQYF.

The CDR3 here is CASSYSYQGGGTEAFF. Written as DNA, the CDR3 is TGTGCCAGCAGTTACTCTTACCAGGGGGGAGGGACTGAAGCTTTCTTT. This chain connects TRBV6-5 to TRBJ1-1; TRBD1 agrees at 7 bases. J gave up 5 bases and V 0 bases, and 9 bases lay outside the gene matches. CDR1 MNHEY and CDR2 SVGAGI come from the germline V gene. The CDR3 runs 16 residues.

This clone has just a few counts. The rearrangement links TRBV11-3 to TRBJ2-3, with 7 bases identical to TRBD1. Looked up from germline, CDR1 is SGHNT and CDR2 is YENEEA. The trim removed 7 bases at V and 5 bases at J, leaving 9 bases unmatched. The CDR3 has 14 amino acids. CDR3 loop: CASNNKAGGDTQYF. The CDR3 region has the DNA TGTGCCAGCAATAATAAAGCAGGGGGAGATACGCAGTATTTT.

This chain connects TRBV2 to TRBJ1-6; a possible D gene is TRBD1 (6 bases). Germline CDR1 reads SNHLY; CDR2 reads FYNNEI. The CDR3 is made up of 13 amino acids. V was shortened by 5 bases and J by 8 bases, with 10 bases between the two germline ends. This CDR3 is CASSLKGDSPLHF. CDR3 nucleotide sequence: TGTGCCAGCAGTCTCAAGGGGGATTCACCCCTCCACTTT. Using reference TRBV2 and TRBJ1-6 for the parts outside the CDR3, the full variable domain is EPEVTQTPSHQVTQMGQEVILRCVPISNHLYFYWYRQILGQKVEFLVSFYNNEISEKSEIFDDQFSVERPDGSNFTLKIRSTKLEDSAMYFCASSLKGDSPLHFGNGTRLTVT.

This clone counts as medium-sized. This chain links TRBV7-2 with TRBJ2-5; D ambiguous. The germline gives CDR1 SGHTA, CDR2 FQGNSA. CDR3 size: 11 residues. The ends were cut back, 2 bases at V and 5 bases at J, with 3 bases in the middle. CDR3 coding DNA: TGTGCCAGCAGCTTAATGGAGACCCAGTACTTC. Amino acids: CASSLMETQYF.

V gene TRBV4-2 combines with J gene TRBJ2-2; D possibly uses TRBD1 or TRBD2 (5 bases each). CDR1 and CDR2 (germline): LGHNA, YNFKEQ. The ends were cut back, 0 bases at V and 11 bases at J, with 10 bases in the middle. CDR3 size: 13 residues. CDR3 residues: CASSQDPGRELFF. The CDR3 DNA sequence: TGTGCCAGCAGCCAAGACCCGGGACGAGAGCTGTTTTTT.

CDR3 nucleotides: TGTGGGTCCGGCGGGGCGGAGACCCAGTACTTC. This encodes CGSGGAETQYF. The chain links TRBV6-5 to TRBJ2-5; D might be TRBD2 (6 bases). From germline, CDR1 is MNHEY and CDR2 SVGAGI. The CDR3 covers 11 residues.

This clone was detected a few times. This chain uses TRBV7-2 with TRBJ1-2; the match to TRBD1 covers 7 bases. Germline V gives CDR1 SGHTA, CDR2 FQGNSA. Trimming cost V 6 bases and J 8 bases; bases outside gene matches: 9. The CDR3 runs to 13 residues. The CDR3 reads CASSPTGFEGYTF. DNA of the CDR3: TGTGCCAGCAGTCCGACAGGGTTCGAGGGCTACACCTTC.

This chain connects TRBV9 to TRBJ2-7; possible D gene TRBD1, 5 bases. The CDR3 totals 13 residues. Trimming cost V 0 bases and J 7 bases, with 11 bases left between them. The germline V gene has CDR1 SGDLS and CDR2 YYNGEE. The CDR3 loop reads CASSVDTGREQYF. Written as DNA, the CDR3 is TGTGCCAGCAGCGTAGATACAGGTCGGGAGCAGTACTTC.

Only a few counts were recorded for this clone. The chain couples TRBV7-8 to TRBJ1-2; D call uncertain. Trimming cost V 5 bases and J 0 bases, with 10 bases left between them. The CDR3 has 14 amino acids. Looked up from germline, CDR1 is SGHVS and CDR2 is FQNEAQ. The CDR3 protein is CASSPGGSNYGYTF. In DNA, the CDR3 is TGTGCCAGCAGCCCCGGAGGGTCTAACTATGGCTACACCTTC.

The chain combines TRBV29-1 with TRBJ2-5, with 11 bases matching TRBD1. CDR3 length: 14 residues. V gave up 6 bases and J gave up 0 bases; unmatched junction bases: 3. Germline V CDR1 and CDR2: SQVTM, ANQGSEA. CDR3 nucleotides: TGCAGCGTGGGGACAGGGGGGAACCAAGAGACCCAGTACTTC. The encoded protein is CSVGTGGNQETQYF.

This clone was observed a handful of times. This chain uses TRBV28 with TRBJ2-3; 9 bases agree with TRBD2. Germline V CDR1 and CDR2: MDHEN, SYDVKM. Losses at the gene ends were 6 bases for V and 5 bases for J; bases not matched to a gene: 0. The CDR3 is 12 amino acids. DNA for the CDR3: TGTGCCAGCAGGACTAGCGGAGATACGCAGTATTTT. Protein: CASRTSGDTQYF.

This clone was observed a few times. V gene TRBV11-1 combines with J gene TRBJ2-6, with TRBD2 as a possible D gene (6 bases). Trimming removed 6 bases at V and 0 bases at J, with 9 bases between. Germline V CDR1 and CDR2: SGHAT, FQDESV (reference sequence). The CDR3 spans 15 residues. The CDR3 DNA is TGTGCCAGCAGTTTGCGGGACTCTGGGGCCAACGTCCTGACTTTC. This sequence encodes CASSLRDSGANVLTF. The complete variable domain, with remaining parts taken from reference TRBV11-1 and TRBJ2-6, reads EAEVAQSPRYKITEKSQAVAFWCDPISGHATLYWYRQILGQGPELLVQFQDESVVDDSQLPKDRFSAERLKGVDSTLKIQPAELGDSAMYLCASSLRDSGANVLTFGAGSRLTVL.

This clone was counted between two and nine times. The CDR3 sequence is CASRDPSGANVLTF. The DNA for the CDR3 is TGCGCCAGCAGGGACCCATCTGGGGCCAACGTCCTGACTTTC. This sequence joins TRBV5-1 and TRBJ2-6; no definite D call. The CDR3 spans 14 residues. V was cut by 5 bases and J by 1 base, with 7 bases left in between. Germline values: CDR1 SGHRS, CDR2 YFSETQ.

Here the CDR3 DNA reads TGTGCCAGTAGCCCGCAAGGGTCGAGCTATGGCTACACCTTC. Translated: CASSPQGSSYGYTF. The chain joins TRBV19 to TRBJ1-2; D unresolved. Deletions cut 6 bases from V and 4 bases from J, with 15 bases between. The germline gives CDR1 LNHDA, CDR2 SQIVND (reference sequence). The CDR3 contains 14 residues.

This clone has a handful of counts. This chain links TRBV18 with TRBJ2-1, with D possibly being TRBD1 or TRBD2 (5 bases each). The CDR3 is 14 amino acids. V gave up 0 bases and J gave up 9 bases, with 12 bases separating them. Germline values: CDR1 KGHSH, CDR2 LQKENI. The CDR3 here is CASSPPYNGAEQFF. CDR3 nucleotide sequence: TGTGCCAGCTCACCACCGTATAACGGGGCTGAGCAGTTCTTC.

CDR3 DNA: TGTGCCAGCAGCTTAGTTGGGGATACGCAGTATTTT. Protein sequence: CASSLVGDTQYF. V and J are TRBV13 and TRBJ2-3; no clear D. Germline V CDR1 and CDR2: PRHDT, FYEKMQ (reference sequence). Trimming left V 1 base short and J 6 bases short, with 5 bases between. The CDR3 runs to 12 residues.

The V call is TRBV2, the J call TRBJ1-5, with a tentative D call TRBD1 (6 bases). V was cut by 5 bases and J by 7 bases, with 12 bases left in between. CDR1 is SNHLY, CDR2 FYNNEI, per germline. The CDR3 sequence is 13 residues long. DNA of the CDR3: TGTGCCAGCAGTCGGGGGGCACGGCAGCCCCAGCATTTT. Protein: CASSRGARQPQHF. Filled out from reference TRBV2 and TRBJ1-5, the complete variable domain reads EPEVTQTPSHQVTQMGQEVILRCVPISNHLYFYWYRQILGQKVEFLVSFYNNEISEKSEIFDDQFSVERPDGSNFTLKIRSTKLEDSAMYFCASSRGARQPQHFGDGTRLSIL.

This chain connects TRBV7-2 to TRBJ2-3; D perhaps matches TRBD2 (5 bases). This CDR3 contains 13 residues. Germline V gives CDR1 SGHTA, CDR2 FQGNSA. Trimming cost V 6 bases and J 0 bases, with 7 bases left between them. CDR3 DNA: TGTGCCAGCAGAGCTAGCAGCACAGATACGCAGTATTTT. Amino acids: CASRASSTDTQYF.